This T cell receptor beta chain was obtained from a study of blood T cell repertoires in COVID-19. Source study methods: For nucleated cells, counts were estimated from reference gene primer amplification. The assay was immunoSEQ multiplex PCR, and TCRdb's table has in-frame clones only and misses some. V and J calls and clone size are as listed in that table; D and trimming were resolved from the DNA. Among about 210,000 clones listed, around 87% were seen once. The CDR3 covers 15 residues. V gave up 5 bases and J gave up 6 bases; unmatched junction bases: 9. Germline assignment: CDR1 MDHEN and CDR2 SYDVKM.

The V call is TRBV28, the J call TRBJ1-5; 8 nucleotides match TRBD1. The specimen was peripheral blood. The sequence was collected from a man aged 55 to 69 who had recovered from COVID-19. The CDR3 DNA reads as TGTGCCAGCAGTCCCGGGACAGGCTTGGTTCAGCCCCAGCATTTT. This translates into CASSPGTGLVQPQHF. Filled out from reference TRBV28 and TRBJ1-5, the complete variable domain reads DVKVTQSSRYLVKRTGEKVFLECVQDMDHENMFWYRQDPGLGLRLIYFSYDVKMKEKGDIPEGYSVSREKKERFSLILESASTNQTSMYLCASSPGTGLVQPQHFGDGTRLSIL.